This TCR beta chain was documented in a study of CD8+ T cells in alopecia areata. Overall study context: Treated patients took oral tofacitinib at 5 to 10 mg twice daily. Study findings and constraints: Amid tofacitinib therapy, many expanded lesional clones stayed present in scalp and blood.

Germline CDR1 reads LGHNA; CDR2 reads YNFKEQ. V gave up 3 bases and J gave up 0 bases; unmatched junction bases: 1. This CDR3 spans 16 amino acids. This clone was found a few times. The antigen is not known. Treatment specified: oral pan-JAK inhibitor, 5-10 mg twice daily. cDNA serving as the sequencing template came from extracted, reverse transcribed RNA. Here immunoSEQ multiplex PCR was the method, and the copy in TCRdb shows in-frame clones only, minus some. The data show about 210,000 clones, with approximately 45% seen just once and around 2.5% held by the top ten. The material sequenced was CD4+ T cells sorted from blood, taken at approximately week 39, from a patient treated with tofacitinib. The clonotype originates from a human donor with alopecia areata. The V and J genes are TRBV4-2 and TRBJ2-7, with 14 bases fitting TRBD2. The CDR3 DNA is TGTGCCAGCAGCCAGGGGACTAGCGGGAGCTCCTACGAGCAGTACTTC. This codes for CASSQGTSGSSYEQYF.